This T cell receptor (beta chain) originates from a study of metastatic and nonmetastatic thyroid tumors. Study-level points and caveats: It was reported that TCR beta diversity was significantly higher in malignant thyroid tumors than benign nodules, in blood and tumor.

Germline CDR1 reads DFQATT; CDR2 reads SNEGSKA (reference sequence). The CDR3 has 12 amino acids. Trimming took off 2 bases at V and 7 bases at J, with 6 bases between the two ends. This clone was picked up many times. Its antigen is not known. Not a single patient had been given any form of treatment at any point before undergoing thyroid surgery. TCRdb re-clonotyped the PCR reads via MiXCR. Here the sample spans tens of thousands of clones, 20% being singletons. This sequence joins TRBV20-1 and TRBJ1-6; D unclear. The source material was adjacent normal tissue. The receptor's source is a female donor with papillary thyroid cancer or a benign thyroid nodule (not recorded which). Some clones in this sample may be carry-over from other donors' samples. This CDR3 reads CSARQPNSPLHF. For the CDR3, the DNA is TGCAGTGCTAGACAGCCAAATTCACCCCTCCACTTT.